One and the same sample provided the 25 T cell receptor beta chains below, sequenced in a study of T cells expressing NK-cell markers. From the 5' RACE reads, TCRdb lists one entry per CDR3 protein and no DNA. Recorded for this sample: some 150,000 distinct CDR3 sequences. Sequenced input: blood T cells: a sorted CD56 or NKG2C T cell subset, CD4+ or CD8+ T cells, or bulk PBMC T cells (not recorded which). Receptors originate from a man aged 18 to 29 in good health.

This chain links TRBV29-1 with TRBJ2-2; TCRdb names TRBD1, which stays unverified in the absence of DNA. The germline V gene encodes CDR1 SQVTM and CDR2 ANQGSEA. The CDR3 has 14 residues. The CDR3 spells CSSRQGRNTGELFF.

The chain combines TRBV20-1 with TRBJ2-1; the D gene TCRdb calls, TRBD2, cannot be checked with no DNA. The CDR3 covers 15 residues. Germline-derived CDR1 and CDR2 are DFQATT and SNEGSKA (reference sequence). CDR3 in amino acids: CSVRTSGTIDNEQFF.

The chain carries TRBV7-8 and TRBJ2-1; TCRdb reports TRBD1, a call that lacks DNA to check it against. The CDR3 is 16 amino acids. The germline CDR1 and CDR2 sequences are SGHVS and FQNEAQ. This chain's CDR3 is CASSLETAHTYNEQFF.

The chain combines TRBV12-5 with TRBJ2-3; with no DNA, the TCRdb D assignment of TRBD1 cannot be verified. The CDR3 has 14 residues. Germline-derived CDR1 and CDR2 are LGHNT and FRNRAP. This CDR3 reads CASGLALGGDTQYF.

This chain connects TRBV29-1 to TRBJ2-7; TCRdb reports TRBD2, a call that lacks DNA to check it against. Germline assignment: CDR1 SQVTM and CDR2 ANQGSEA. The CDR3 sequence is 14 residues long. CDR3 sequence: CSVQGLKSSYEQYF.

This rearrangement joins TRBV11-2 to TRBJ2-1; TCRdb indicates TRBD1, and absent DNA this call remains unverified. The CDR3 totals 14 residues. Per the germline V gene, CDR1 is SGHAT and CDR2 is FQNNGV. The CDR3 loop is CASSFGDRYNEQFF.

The rearrangement links TRBV12-3 or TRBV12-4 to TRBJ2-3; TCRdb lists TRBD1, though no DNA is available to test this call. This CDR3 is built from 15 residues. This CDR3 is CASTFIGGSTDTQYF.

This chain's CDR3 is CASSYTRTSGDSYEQYF. The rearrangement joins TRBV6-2 or TRBV6-3 to TRBJ2-7; the TCRdb call, TRBD2, lacks DNA for checking. The CDR3 extends over 17 amino acids. Germline-derived CDR1 and CDR2 are MNHEY and SVGEGT.

The chain recombines TRBV18 with TRBJ2-7; checking the TCRdb D call of TRBD2 is not possible without DNA. CDR1 and CDR2 (germline): KGHSH, LQKENI. The CDR3 is made up of 15 amino acids. The CDR3 reads CASSPPAGGPYEQYF. Full variable domain (outside the CDR3, taken from reference TRBV18 and TRBJ2-7): NAGVMQNPRHLVRRRGQEARLRCSPMKGHSHVYWYRQLPEEGLKFMVYLQKENIIDESGMPKERFSAEFPKEGPSILRIQQVVRGDSAAYFCASSPPAGGPYEQYFGPGTRLTVT.

The genes are TRBV20-1 and TRBJ1-5; TCRdb picks TRBD1, but there is no DNA to check that call. This CDR3 is 15 amino acids long. Germline CDR1 reads DFQATT; CDR2 reads SNEGSKA (reference sequence). The CDR3 loop is CSAVAGERNNQPQHF.

The chain recombines TRBV5-1 with TRBJ2-4; TCRdb reports TRBD1, a call that lacks DNA to check it against. The CDR3 covers 17 residues. Germline V CDR1 and CDR2: SGHRS, YFSETQ. This chain's CDR3 is CASRPAGQGIAKNIQYF.

V gene TRBV12-3 or TRBV12-4 combines with J gene TRBJ2-6; the D gene TCRdb calls, TRBD1, cannot be checked with no DNA. The CDR3 spans 20 residues. The CDR3 loop is CASSYSPLGQGAGGANVLTF.

The chain combines TRBV28 with TRBJ1-5. The CDR3 sequence is 14 residues long. The germline V gene has CDR1 MDHEN and CDR2 SYDVKM. CDR3 region: CASSFVEPYQPQHF.

The V call is TRBV6-6, the J call TRBJ2-3; TCRdb indicates TRBD2, and absent DNA this call remains unverified. From germline, CDR1 is MNHNY and CDR2 SVGAGI (reference sequence). This CDR3 comprises 15 residues. The CDR3 loop is CASSPTSGRVGTQYF.

The chain employs TRBV19 and TRBJ2-3; there is no DNA to check the TCRdb D call of TRBD1. CDR3 size: 11 residues. Looked up from germline, CDR1 is LNHDA and CDR2 is SQIVND (reference sequence). CDR3 sequence reads: CASRGGDTQYF.

The chain is built from TRBV15 and TRBJ2-2; TCRdb gives TRBD2 as the D gene, but with no DNA this cannot be confirmed. This CDR3 region has 16 residues. The V gene's germline CDR1 is LNHNV and CDR2 YYDKDF (reference sequence). The CDR3 sequence is CATSRDPGLAPGELFF. Combining the CDR3 with reference TRBV15 and TRBJ2-2 gives the whole variable domain DAMVIQNPRYQVTQFGKPVTLSCSQTLNHNVMYWYQQKSSQAPKLLFHYYDKDFNNEADTPDNFQSRRPNTSFCFLDIRSPGLGDTAMYLCATSRDPGLAPGELFFGEGSRLTVL.

V gene TRBV30 combines with J gene TRBJ1-1; TCRdb's assignment of TRBD1 cannot be checked, as there is no DNA. The CDR3 sequence is 14 residues long. Germline V gene sequence: CDR1 GTSNPN, CDR2 SVGIG (reference sequence). CDR3 sequence: CAWSTSPVNTEAFF.

The gene calls are TRBV4-3 and TRBJ2-3. The CDR3 sequence is 15 residues long. Per germline, CDR1 LGHNA and CDR2 YSLEER. The CDR3 loop is CASSQEWRQTDTQYF.

The chain joins TRBV5-1 to TRBJ1-1. This CDR3 is built from 15 residues. Per germline, CDR1 SGHRS and CDR2 YFSETQ. The CDR3: CASSLDRGMNTEAFF. The full variable domain, in which reference TRBV5-1 and TRBJ1-1 provide the parts outside the CDR3, is KAGVTQTPRYLIKTRGQQVTLSCSPISGHRSVSWYQQTPGQGLQFLFEYFSETQRNKGNFPGRFSGRQFSNSRSEMNVSTLELGDSALYLCASSLDRGMNTEAFFGQGTRLTVV.

The V and J genes are TRBV6-5 and TRBJ1-1. The CDR3 is 16 amino acids. Germline V gene lookup returns CDR1 MNHEY and CDR2 SVGAGI. CDR3 sequence: CASSYTGTSRYTEAFF.

The chain links TRBV6-1 to TRBJ2-3; TCRdb's D call of TRBD2 is untestable without DNA. From germline, CDR1 is MNHNS and CDR2 SASEGT. This CDR3 region has 16 residues. The CDR3 spells CASRPRLGGGTDTQYF.

The chain combines TRBV7-9 with TRBJ1-1; lacking DNA, the TRBD1 call made by TCRdb goes unchecked. In germline, CDR1 is SEHNR, CDR2 FQNEAQ (reference sequence). This CDR3 has 14 amino acids. This CDR3 is CASRSTGGKVEAFF.

V is TRBV7-9 and J is TRBJ1-1. The CDR3 consists of 12 residues. Germline-derived CDR1 and CDR2 are SEHNR and FQNEAQ (reference sequence). CDR3 sequence reads: CASIGSGAEAFF.

The chain carries TRBV6-5 and TRBJ2-5. There are 15 residues in the CDR3. Germline V gene data show CDR1 as MNHEY and CDR2 as SVGAGI. CDR3 protein: CASSYSRWAQETQYF.

V is TRBV7-2 and J is TRBJ2-3; with no DNA, the TCRdb D assignment of TRBD2 cannot be verified. The CDR3 is 16 amino acids. Germline CDR1 reads SGHTA; CDR2 reads FQGNSA. The CDR3 is CASSHGTSGLQDTQYF.